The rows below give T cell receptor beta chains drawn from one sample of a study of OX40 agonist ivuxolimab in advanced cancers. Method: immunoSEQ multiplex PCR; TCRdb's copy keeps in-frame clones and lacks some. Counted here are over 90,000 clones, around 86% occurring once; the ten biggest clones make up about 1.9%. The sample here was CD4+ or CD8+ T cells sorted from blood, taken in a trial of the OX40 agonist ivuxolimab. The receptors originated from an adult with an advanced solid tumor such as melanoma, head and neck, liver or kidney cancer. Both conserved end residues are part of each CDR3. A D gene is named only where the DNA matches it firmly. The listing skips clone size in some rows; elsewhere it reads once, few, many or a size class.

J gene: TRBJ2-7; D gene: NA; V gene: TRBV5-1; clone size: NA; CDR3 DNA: TGCGCCAGCAGCACCCGAGCCTCGAGTAGCTCCTACGAGCAGTACTTC; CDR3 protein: CASSTRASSSSYEQYF
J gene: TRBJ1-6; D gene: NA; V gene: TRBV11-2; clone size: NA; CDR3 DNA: TGTGCCAGCAGCTTAGAGGCCAGCGATAATTCACCCCTCCACTTT; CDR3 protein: CASSLEASDNSPLHF
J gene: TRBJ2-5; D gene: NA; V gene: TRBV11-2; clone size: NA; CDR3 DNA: TGTGCCAGCGGGCGGGATGCACAAGAGACCCAGTACTTC; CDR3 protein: CASGRDAQETQYF
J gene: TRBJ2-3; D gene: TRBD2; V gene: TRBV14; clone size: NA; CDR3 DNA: TGTGCCAGCAGCTACATGACTAGCGGGATATCTCCAGATACGCAGTATTTT; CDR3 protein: CASSYMTSGISPDTQYF
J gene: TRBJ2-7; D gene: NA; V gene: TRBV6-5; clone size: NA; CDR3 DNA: TGTGCCAGCAGAAACCCCCCCTCCTACGAGCAGTACTTC; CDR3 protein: CASRNPPSYEQYF
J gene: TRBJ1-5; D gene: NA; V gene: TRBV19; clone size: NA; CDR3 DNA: TGTGCCAGCAGCCCGCCGGGCAATCAGCCCCAGCATTTT; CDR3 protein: CASSPPGNQPQHF
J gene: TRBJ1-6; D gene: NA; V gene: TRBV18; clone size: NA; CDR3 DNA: TGTGCCAGCTCACCAAGTACAGGGAATGATAATTCACCCCTCCACTTT; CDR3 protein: CASSPSTGNDNSPLHF
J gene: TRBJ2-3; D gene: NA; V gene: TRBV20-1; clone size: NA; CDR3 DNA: TGCAGTGCTTTCCCCCGGGATACGCAGTATTTT; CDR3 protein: CSAFPRDTQYF
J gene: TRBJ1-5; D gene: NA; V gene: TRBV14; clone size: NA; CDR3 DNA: TGTGCCAGCAGCACGTCTTGGGATCAGCCCCAGCATTTT; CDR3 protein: CASSTSWDQPQHF
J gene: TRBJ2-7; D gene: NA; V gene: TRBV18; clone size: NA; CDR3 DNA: TGTGCCAGCTCACCCCAACTCTGGACTGGGAGCTCCTACGAGCAGTACTTC; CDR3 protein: CASSPQLWTGSSYEQYF
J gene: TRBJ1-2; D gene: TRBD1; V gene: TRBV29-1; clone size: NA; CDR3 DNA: TGCAGCGTTGAAGAACGGGACAGTTATGGCTACACCTTC; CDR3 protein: CSVEERDSYGYTF
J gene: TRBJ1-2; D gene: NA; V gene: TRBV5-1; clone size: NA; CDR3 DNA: TGCGCCAGCAGCTTGGTGGACGGTAACTATGGCTACACCTTC; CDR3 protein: CASSLVDGNYGYTF
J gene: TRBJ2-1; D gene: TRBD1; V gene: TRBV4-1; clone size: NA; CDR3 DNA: TGCGCCAGCAGCCAAGGGACAGGGGTTGGCAATGAGCAGTTCTTC; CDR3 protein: CASSQGTGVGNEQFF
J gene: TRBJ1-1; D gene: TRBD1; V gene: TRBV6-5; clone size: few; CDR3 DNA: TGTGCCAGCAGGCCGGGACAGTACACTGAAGCTTTCTTT; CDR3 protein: CASRPGQYTEAFF
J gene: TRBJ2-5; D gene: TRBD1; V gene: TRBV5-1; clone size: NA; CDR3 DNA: TGCGCCAGCAGCTCCGCGGGACAGGGAGAGACCCAGTACTTC; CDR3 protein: CASSSAGQGETQYF
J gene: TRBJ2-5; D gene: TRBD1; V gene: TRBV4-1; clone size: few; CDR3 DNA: TGCGCCAGCAGCCAAAGACAGGGGTGGGAGACCCAGTACTTC; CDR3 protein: CASSQRQGWETQYF